This T cell receptor beta chain was found in a study of control samples from healthy donors and cancer patients. Germline CDR1 SGHRS, CDR2 YFSETQ. The CDR3 sequence is 16 residues long. V lost 2 bases to trimming and J lost 5 bases; unmatched junction nucleotides: 7. Here immunoSEQ multiplex PCR was the method, and the copy in TCRdb shows in-frame clones only, minus some. The sample lists around 20,000 clones, roughly four fifths occurring once. This chain joins TRBV5-1 and TRBJ2-3; 11 bases map to TRBD1. This clonotype was obtained from a man older than 75 with head and neck cancer. Sample: PBMCs. CDR3 coding DNA: TGCGCCAGCAGCTTATGGACAGGGGGCAAGAAAGATACGCAGTATTTT. Its protein product is CASSLWTGGKKDTQYF.